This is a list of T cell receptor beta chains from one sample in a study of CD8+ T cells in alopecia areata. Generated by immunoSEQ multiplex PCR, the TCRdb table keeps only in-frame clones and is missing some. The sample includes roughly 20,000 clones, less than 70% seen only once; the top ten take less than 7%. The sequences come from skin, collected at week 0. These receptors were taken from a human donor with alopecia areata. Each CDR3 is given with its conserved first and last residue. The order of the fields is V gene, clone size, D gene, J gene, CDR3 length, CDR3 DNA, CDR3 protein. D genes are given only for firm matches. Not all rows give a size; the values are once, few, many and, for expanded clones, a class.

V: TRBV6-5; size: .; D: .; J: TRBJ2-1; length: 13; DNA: TGTGCCAGCAGTTACCGTCTAGAAAGTGAGCAGTTCTTC; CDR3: CASSYRLESEQFF
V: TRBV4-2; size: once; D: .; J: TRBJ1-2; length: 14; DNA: TGTGCCAGCAGCCGAAGTGGGCAGAACTATGGCTACACCTTC; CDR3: CASSRSGQNYGYTF
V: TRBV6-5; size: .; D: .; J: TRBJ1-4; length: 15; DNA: TGTGCCAGCAGTGCCCAGGGGTCGGTTAATGAAAAACTGTTTTTT; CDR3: CASSAQGSVNEKLFF
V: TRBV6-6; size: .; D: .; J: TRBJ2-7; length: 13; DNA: TGTGCCAGCAGTTCACAGGGTTCAGACGAGCAGTACTTC; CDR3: CASSSQGSDEQYF
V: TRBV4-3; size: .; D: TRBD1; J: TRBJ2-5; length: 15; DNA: TGCGCCAGCAGCTATACCGGGACAGGGAAAGAGACCCAGTACTTC; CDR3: CASSYTGTGKETQYF
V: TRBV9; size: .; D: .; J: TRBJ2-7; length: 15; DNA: TGTGCCAGCAGCGTAGGGCTTACCCTCCCCTACGAGCAGTACTTC; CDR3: CASSVGLTLPYEQYF
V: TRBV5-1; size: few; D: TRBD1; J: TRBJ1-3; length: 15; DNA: TGCGCCAGCAGCACGGGACAGACCACTGGAAACACCATATATTTT; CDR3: CASSTGQTTGNTIYF
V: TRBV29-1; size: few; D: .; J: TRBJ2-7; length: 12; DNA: TGCAGCGTTGAAGAAGGCGGACGCCCGAGGTACTTC; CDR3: CSVEEGGRPRYF
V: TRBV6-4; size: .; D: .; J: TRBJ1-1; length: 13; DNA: TGTGCCAGCACTCGACCGCCGCCCCGGGGGGCTTTCTTT; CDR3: CASTRPPPRGAFF
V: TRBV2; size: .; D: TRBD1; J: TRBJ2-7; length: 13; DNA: TGTGCCAGTTCGGGACAGGGTAACTACGAGCAGTACTTC; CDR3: CASSGQGNYEQYF
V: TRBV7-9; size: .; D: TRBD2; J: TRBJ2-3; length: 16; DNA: TGTGCCAGCAGCTTTTCGGGTAGCGGGCAGACAGATACGCAGTATTTT; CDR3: CASSFSGSGQTDTQYF
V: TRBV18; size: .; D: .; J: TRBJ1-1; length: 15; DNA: TGTGCCAGCTCACCATATCAGGGCATGAACACTGAAGCTTTCTTT; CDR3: CASSPYQGMNTEAFF
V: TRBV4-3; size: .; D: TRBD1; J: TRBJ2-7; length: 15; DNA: TGCGCCAGCAGCCAAGACCACAGGGGTTCCTACGAGCAGTACTTC; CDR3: CASSQDHRGSYEQYF
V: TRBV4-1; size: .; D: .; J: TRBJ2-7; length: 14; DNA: TGCGCCAGCAGCCAAGAAGTGGTAGTTTACGAGCAGTACTTC; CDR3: CASSQEVVVYEQYF
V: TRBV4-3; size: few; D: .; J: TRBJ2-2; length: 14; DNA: TGCGCCAGCAGCCCTTGGGCGAACACCGGGGAGCTGTTTTTT; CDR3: CASSPWANTGELFF
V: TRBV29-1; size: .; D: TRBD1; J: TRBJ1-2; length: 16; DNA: TGCAGCGTGGATATTGGAGGGACAGGGGGCTTCTATGGCTACACCTTC; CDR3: CSVDIGGTGGFYGYTF
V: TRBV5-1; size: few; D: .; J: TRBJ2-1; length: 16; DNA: TGCGCCAGCAGCTTGGAAGGGACTTTGTCGGGCAATGAGCAGTTCTTC; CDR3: CASSLEGTLSGNEQFF
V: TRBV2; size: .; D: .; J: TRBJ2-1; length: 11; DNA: TGTGCCAGCAAGGAGATCTATGAGCAGTTCTTC; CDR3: CASKEIYEQFF
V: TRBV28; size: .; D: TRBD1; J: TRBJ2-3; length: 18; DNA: TGTGCCAGCAGTCCCCCGGCCGGGACAGGGATGGGCACAGATACGCAGTATTTT; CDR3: CASSPPAGTGMGTDTQYF
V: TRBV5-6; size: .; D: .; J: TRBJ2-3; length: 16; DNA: TGTGCCAGCAGCTTGTGGACAGTCACTAGCACAGATACGCAGTATTTT; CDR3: CASSLWTVTSTDTQYF
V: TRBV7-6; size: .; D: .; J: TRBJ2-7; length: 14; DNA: TGTGCCAGCAGCTTATCGCAGGGCGGCTACGAGCAGTACTTC; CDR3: CASSLSQGGYEQYF
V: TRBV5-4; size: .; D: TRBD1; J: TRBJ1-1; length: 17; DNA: TGTGCCAGCAGCTTCGTGATAGGGGGCGGTGTGGACACTGAAGCTTTCTTT; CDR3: CASSFVIGGGVDTEAFF
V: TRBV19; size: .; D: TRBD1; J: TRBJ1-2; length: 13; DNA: TGTGCCAGTAGTCAGGACAGGGTTCTTGGCTACACCTTC; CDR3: CASSQDRVLGYTF
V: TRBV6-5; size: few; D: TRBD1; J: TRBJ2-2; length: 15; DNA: TGTGCCGTAAGGACAGGGAGGATTTTGACCGGGGAGCTGTTTTTT; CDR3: CAVRTGRILTGELFF
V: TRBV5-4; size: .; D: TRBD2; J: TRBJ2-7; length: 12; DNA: TGTGCCAGCAGCCAAGAGCGGGATACGCAGTACTTC; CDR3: CASSQERDTQYF
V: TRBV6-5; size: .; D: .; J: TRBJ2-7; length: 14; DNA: TGTGCCAGCAGGGAACAGGGTTTAGTTGACGAGCAGTACTTC; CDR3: CASREQGLVDEQYF
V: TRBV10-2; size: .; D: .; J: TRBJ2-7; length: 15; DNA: TGCGCCAGCAGTGAGTCTATAGGGCTCCCCTACGAGCAGTACTTC; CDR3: CASSESIGLPYEQYF
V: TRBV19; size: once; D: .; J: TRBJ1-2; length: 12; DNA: TGTGCCAGTAAGAGGGAAACCTATGGCTACACCTTC; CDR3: CASKRETYGYTF
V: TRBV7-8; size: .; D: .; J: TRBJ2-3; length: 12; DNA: TGTGCCAGCAGCTCCTGGGCCGATACGCAGTATTTT; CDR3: CASSSWADTQYF
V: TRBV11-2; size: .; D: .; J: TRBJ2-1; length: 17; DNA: TGTGCCAGCAGCCTCGAGGGAGGGGGCTTGCGGTACAATGAGCAGTTCTTC; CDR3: CASSLEGGGLRYNEQFF
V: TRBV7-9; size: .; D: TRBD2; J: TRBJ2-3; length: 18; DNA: TGTGCCAGCAGCTTAGCACGACTAGCGGGGCCAAACACAGATACGCAGTATTTT; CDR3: CASSLARLAGPNTDTQYF
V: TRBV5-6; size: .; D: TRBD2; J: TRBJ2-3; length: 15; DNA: TGTGCCAGCAGCCTGACTAGCGGGGGGTTGGATACGCAGTATTTT; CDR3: CASSLTSGGLDTQYF